A single sample is the source of the 2 T cell receptor beta chains below, sequenced in a study of cytomegalovirus exposure and HLA in healthy donors listed by TCRdb under 2017. The protocol used for the library was the immunoSEQ multiplex PCR assay. For the multiplex PCR, a mixture combining 60 forward primers for TCR Vbeta segments and 13 reverse primers for TCR Jbeta segments was used. TCRdb took this table from immuneACCESS and kept in-frame rearrangements with V and J called. Such tables lack part of the clones; where checked against another copy, unresolved V genes explain under half of the gap, and the rest is unexplained. This sample comprises roughly 120,000 clones, about 70% of them detected only once. The top ten clonotypes cover less than 2.5% of the sample. Sequenced sample: PBMCs. These receptors were collected from a woman aged 35 to 49 in good health and CMV-seropositive.

This chain uses TRBV28 with TRBJ1-1, with D tentatively TRBD1 (6 bases). CDR1 and CDR2 (germline): MDHEN, SYDVKM. V was cut by 6 bases and J by 1 base, with 12 bases left in between. This CDR3 region has 14 residues. This CDR3 is CASRQQGSNTEAFF. CDR3 sequence (DNA): TGTGCCAGCAGGCAACAGGGTTCGAACACTGAAGCTTTCTTT.

CDR3 in DNA: TGTGCCAGTAGCGGGGGAGGGGAGACCCAGTACTTC. This translates into CASSGGGETQYF. V and J are TRBV19 and TRBJ2-5, with 7 bases identical to TRBD2. V shed 6 bases and J 5 bases; nucleotides not matched to a gene: 3. Looked up from germline, CDR1 is LNHDA and CDR2 is SQIVND (reference sequence). The CDR3 runs to 12 residues.